These 13 T cell receptor beta chains were sequenced from one sample in a study of OX40 agonist ivuxolimab in advanced cancers. Produced via immunoSEQ multiplex PCR; TCRdb's table is partial and in-frame only. The data contain 25,000 to 30,000 clones, more than 75% of them singletons. The input for sequencing was CD4+ or CD8+ T cells sorted from blood, taken in a trial of the OX40 agonist ivuxolimab. Receptor source: an adult with an advanced solid tumor such as melanoma, head and neck, liver or kidney cancer.

The rearrangement links TRBV7-6 to TRBJ2-1, with TRBD2 as a possible D gene (6 bases). The germline CDR1 and CDR2 sequences are SGHVS and FNYEAQ. The V end was cut by 1 base, the J end by 0 bases, with 16 bases between. The length of the CDR3 is 18 residues. The CDR3, as DNA: TGTGCCAGCAGCTTAGAGGTCCAGCGGGCCAGCTCCTACAATGAGCAGTTCTTC. It encodes CASSLEVQRASSYNEQFF. Drawing the rest from reference TRBV7-6 and TRBJ2-1, the complete variable domain is GAGVSQSPRYKVTKRGQDVALRCDPISGHVSLYWYRQALGQGPEFLTYFNYEAQQDKSGLPNDRFSAERPEGSISTLTIQRTEQRDSAMYRCASSLEVQRASSYNEQFFGPGTRLTVL.

V gene TRBV7-9 combines with J gene TRBJ2-5; D might be TRBD2 (6 bases). The CDR3 is made up of 13 amino acids. V was clipped by 7 bases and J by 4 bases, with 13 bases between them. Germline V lookup: CDR1 SEHNR, CDR2 FQNEAQ (reference sequence). CDR3 protein: CASTPRGTETQYF. Here the CDR3 DNA reads TGTGCCAGCACCCCGCGGGGTACAGAGACCCAGTACTTC.

This clone was counted a few times. The chain links TRBV19 to TRBJ1-1; weak D call: TRBD1 (5 bases). V lost 3 bases and J 4 bases, leaving 15 bases between the germline ends. Germline CDR1 LNHDA, CDR2 SQIVND (reference sequence). The CDR3 runs 15 residues. The DNA of the CDR3 is TGTGCCAGTAGTATCGGGGCAGGGAGGGGCACTGAAGCTTTCTTT. Amino acids: CASSIGAGRGTEAFF.

This chain connects TRBV1 to TRBJ2-7. TRBV1 is annotated as a pseudogene. The CDR3 length is 11 residues. Written as DNA, the CDR3 is TGCACCAGCAAAGGCCACTACGAGCAGTACTTC. It specifies CTSKGHYEQYF.

The chain is built from TRBV21-1 and TRBJ1-1. TRBV21-1 is shown as a pseudogene. The CDR3 length is 16 residues. CDR3: CASSKGVLIGRTEAFF. The CDR3 DNA reads as TGTGCCAGCAGCAAAGGGGTTTTGATAGGGCGCACTGAAGCTTTCTTT.

This chain joins TRBV28 and TRBJ1-2; possible D gene TRBD1, 6 bases. This CDR3 spans 12 amino acids. The V gene's germline CDR1 is MDHEN and CDR2 SYDVKM. This chain's CDR3 is CASREGGYGYTF. The CDR3 region has the DNA TGTGCTTCGCGGGAAGGGGGCTATGGCTACACCTTC.

For this clone: Different DNA sequences within this sample yield the same CDR3. The V call is TRBV6-1, the J call TRBJ1-2; D is perhaps TRBD1 (5 bases). Per the germline V gene, CDR1 is MNHNS and CDR2 is SASEGT. The length of the CDR3 is 15 residues. V lost 1 base, J lost 2 bases, and 11 bases lay in between. In DNA form, the CDR3 reads TGTGCCAGCAGTGAAGGGCAGGGTCTCAACTATGGCTACACCTTC. This encodes CASSEGQGLNYGYTF.

The gene calls are TRBV5-4 and TRBJ2-5; tentative D call: TRBD1 (6 bases). The J call may not be correct, given that the DNA end is closer to TRBJ2-7. From germline, CDR1 is SGHNT and CDR2 YYREEE (reference sequence). This CDR3 contains 13 residues. The CDR3 sequence is CASSHRDIYEQYF. The DNA for the CDR3 is TGTGCCAGCAGCCACAGGGACATCTACGAGCAGTACTTC.

The rearrangement joins TRBV6-5 to TRBJ2-1, with a weak D call TRBD1 (5 bases). The V end lost 0 bases, the J end lost 0 bases, and 9 bases lay between the germline ends. Germline CDR1 MNHEY, CDR2 SVGAGI. The CDR3 is 16 amino acids. DNA of the CDR3: TGTGCCAGCAGTTACTCTACAGGACGCTCCTACAATGAGCAGTTCTTC. Translating gives CASSYSTGRSYNEQFF.

As regards this clone: The germline gene is not matched at one end of the junction; a read error may be the cause. V gene TRBV7-7 combines with J gene TRBJ2-1; the D is unclear. CDR1 and CDR2 (germline): SSHAT, FNYEAQ (reference sequence). The CDR3 totals 15 residues. Written as DNA, the CDR3 is TGTGCTAGCAGCCCTTATCTATCGTCCTACAATGAGCAGTTCTTC. Amino acid sequence: CASSPYLSSYNEQFF.

This clone was detected a few times. The sample carries other DNA sequences with the same CDR3. This chain connects TRBV5-1 to TRBJ2-3, with D possibly being TRBD1 or TRBD2 (6 bases each). V lost 0 bases and J lost 3, with 14 bases in between. Germline CDR1 SGHRS, CDR2 YFSETQ. This CDR3 spans 16 amino acids. In DNA form, the CDR3 reads TGCGCCAGCAGCTTGGGTAGGGGGGCTCTGACAGATACGCAGTATTTT. Amino acid sequence: CASSLGRGALTDTQYF.

J is TRBJ1-3 and V is TRBV28; no clear D. Germline V gives CDR1 MDHEN, CDR2 SYDVKM. The CDR3 is 15 amino acids. V lost 2 bases and J lost 0, with 8 bases in between. The CDR3 protein is CASSLAESSGNTIYF. The CDR3 DNA is TGTGCCAGCAGTTTAGCGGAGAGCTCTGGAAACACCATATATTTT.

Only a few counts were recorded for this clone. This chain connects TRBV15 to TRBJ2-7, with 9 bases that match TRBD1. J lost 2 bases, V lost 1 base, and 3 bases had no gene match. This CDR3 comprises 15 residues. Germline assignment: CDR1 LNHNV and CDR2 YYDKDF (reference sequence). The CDR3 sequence is CATSRGQGDTYEQYF. The CDR3, as DNA: TGTGCCACCAGCAGAGGACAGGGGGACACCTACGAGCAGTACTTC.